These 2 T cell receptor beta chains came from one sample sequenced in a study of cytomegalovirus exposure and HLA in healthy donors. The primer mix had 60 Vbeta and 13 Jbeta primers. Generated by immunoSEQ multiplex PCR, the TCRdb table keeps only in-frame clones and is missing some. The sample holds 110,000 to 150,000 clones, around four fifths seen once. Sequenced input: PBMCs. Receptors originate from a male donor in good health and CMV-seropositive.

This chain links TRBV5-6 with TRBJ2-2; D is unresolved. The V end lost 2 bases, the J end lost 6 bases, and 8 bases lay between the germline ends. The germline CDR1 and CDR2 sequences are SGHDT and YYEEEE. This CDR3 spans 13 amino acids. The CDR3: CASSFTSAGELFF. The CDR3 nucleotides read TGTGCCAGCAGCTTCACCAGTGCCGGGGAGCTGTTTTTT.

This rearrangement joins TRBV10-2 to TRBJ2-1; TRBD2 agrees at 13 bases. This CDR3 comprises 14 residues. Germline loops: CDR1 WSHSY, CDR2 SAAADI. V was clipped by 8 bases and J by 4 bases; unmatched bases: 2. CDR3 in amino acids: CASSGLAGYNEQFF. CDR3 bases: TGCGCCAGCTCGGGACTAGCGGGGTACAATGAGCAGTTCTTC.